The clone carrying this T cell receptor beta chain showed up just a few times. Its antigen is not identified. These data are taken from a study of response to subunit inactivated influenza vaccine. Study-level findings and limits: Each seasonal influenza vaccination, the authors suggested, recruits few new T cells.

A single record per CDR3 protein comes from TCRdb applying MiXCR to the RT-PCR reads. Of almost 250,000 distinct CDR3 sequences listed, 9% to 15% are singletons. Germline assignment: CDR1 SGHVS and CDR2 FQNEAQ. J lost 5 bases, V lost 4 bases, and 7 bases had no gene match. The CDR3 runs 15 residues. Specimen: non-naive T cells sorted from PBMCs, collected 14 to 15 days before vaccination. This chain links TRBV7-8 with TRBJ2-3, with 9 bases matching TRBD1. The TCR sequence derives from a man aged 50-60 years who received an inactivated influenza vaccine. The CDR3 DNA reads TGTGCCAGCAGCTCACAATTGGGACAGGGAGATACGCAGTATTTT. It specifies CASSSQLGQGDTQYF. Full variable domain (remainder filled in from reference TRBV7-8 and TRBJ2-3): GAGVSQSPRYKVAKRGQDVALRCDPISGHVSLFWYQQALGQGPEFLTYFQNEAQLDKSGLPSDRFFAERPEGSVSTLKIQRTQQEDSAVYLCASSSQLGQGDTQYFGPGTRLTVL.